These T cell receptor beta chains were read from a single sample in a study of OX40 agonist ivuxolimab in advanced cancers. Sequencing used immunoSEQ multiplex PCR; TCRdb keeps in-frame clones, though not all of them. The repertoire has 15,000 to 20,000 clones, around 77% of them found once; the top ten carry roughly 24%. This specimen was CD4+ or CD8+ T cells sorted from blood, taken in a trial of the OX40 agonist ivuxolimab. The receptors derive from an adult with an advanced solid tumor such as melanoma, head and neck, liver or kidney cancer. CDR3s include the opening cysteine and the closing phenylalanine or tryptophan. Fields, in order: D gene, J gene, V gene, clone size, CDR3 DNA, CDR3 protein. D genes are given only for firm matches. A clone size is listed for some rows: how often the clone was seen (once, few, many), or a class if it is expanded.

- TRBJ1-2 TRBV7-2 - TGTGCCAGCAGCTTATTAACGCGGGGAGGCTACACCTTC CASSLLTRGGYTF
- TRBJ1-5 TRBV6-5 few TGTGCCAGCAGTTGGACAGCCGATAGCAATCAGCCCCAGCATTTT CASSWTADSNQPQHF
TRBD2 TRBJ2-1 TRBV27 few TGTGCCAGCAGTTTAAACTATCGGGCTAGCGGGAGTAATGGGAATGAGCAGTTCTTC CASSLNYRASGSNGNEQFF
- TRBJ2-7 TRBV2 - TGTGCCAGCAGTGAGTACGAGCAGTACTTC CASSEYEQYF
TRBD2 TRBJ2-7 TRBV6-5 - TGTGCCAGCAGTTACGGCGGGAGGGCCGGGTACGAGCAGTACTTC CASSYGGRAGYEQYF
- TRBJ1-4 TRBV4-1 once TGCGCCAGCAGCCAAGCGGGTCTCTCCTTTGCAACTAATGAAAAACTGTTTTTT CASSQAGLSFATNEKLFF
- TRBJ1-2 TRBV2 - TGTGCCAGCAGTTATCCAGGGGAAATAAGCTATGGCTACACCTTC CASSYPGEISYGYTF
- TRBJ2-1 TRBV9 - TGTGCCAGCAGCGTCCGGGGGCGAACGAGCTCCTACAATGAGCAGTTCTTC CASSVRGRTSSYNEQFF
- TRBJ2-1 TRBV19 - TGTGCCAGTAGCTGGGGGCCTAAAAATGAGCAGTTCTTC CASSWGPKNEQFF
- TRBJ1-3 TRBV6-5 - TGTGCCAGCAGTCCGACGAACTCTGGAAACACCATATATTTT CASSPTNSGNTIYF
TRBD2 TRBJ2-1 TRBV27 - TGTGCCAGCAGTTTCGGGGGGTCCCGGAATGAGCAGTTCTTC CASSFGGSRNEQFF
- TRBJ1-1 TRBV29-1 - TGCAGCGTCGGTACAGCTATTGAAGCTTTCTTT CSVGTAIEAFF
- TRBJ2-7 TRBV4-1 - TGCGCCAGCAGCCAAGATTGGGGGAATCCCTACGAGCAGTACTTC CASSQDWGNPYEQYF
TRBD2 TRBJ2-5 TRBV7-8 - TGTGCCAGCAGCTTAGCGTGGGGGGGTCAAGAGACCCAGTACTTC CASSLAWGGQETQYF
- TRBJ1-2 TRBV7-9 - TGTGCCAGCAGCTGGGCCGGGGATGGCTACACCTTC CASSWAGDGYTF
TRBD1 TRBJ2-1 TRBV2 - TGTGCCAGCAGCGGGACAGGGGGCTGGAATGAGCAGTTCTTC CASSGTGGWNEQFF
- TRBJ2-1 TRBV12-5 - TGTGCTAGTGTTCGGAGCTCCTACAATGAGCAGTTCTTC CASVRSSYNEQFF
- TRBJ2-1 TRBV6-5 - TGTGCCAGCAGTTATACTCCCGGGCCTTCTAGGGAGCAGTTCTTC CASSYTPGPSREQFF
TRBD1 TRBJ1-1 TRBV6-1 - TGTGCCAGCAGTGAGGGACAGACGAACACTGAAGCTTTCTTT CASSEGQTNTEAFF
- TRBJ1-3 TRBV4-1 - TGCGCCAGCAGCCAAGCACCGGATAGCTATTTGGACACCATATATTTT CASSQAPDSYLDTIYF
- TRBJ1-2 TRBV6-5 - TGTGCCAGCAGTATTACGGGACAACAAAACTATGGCTACACCTTC CASSITGQQNYGYTF
- TRBJ2-5 TRBV7-6 - TGTGCCAGCAGCTTCGGGGAGAAGGAGACCCAGTACTTC CASSFGEKETQYF
TRBD1 TRBJ2-7 TRBV6-1 - TGTGCCAGCAGTGAATGGGACAGGGGACCCTACGAGCAGTACTTC CASSEWDRGPYEQYF
TRBD1 TRBJ2-5 TRBV7-3 - TGTGCCAGCAGCGATACAGGGGAAGAGACCCAGTACTTC CASSDTGEETQYF
- TRBJ1-4 TRBV5-6 - TGTGCCAGCAGCTTGGAAAAGGACGGGACTAATGAAAAACTGTTTTTT CASSLEKDGTNEKLFF
- TRBJ2-7 TRBV7-9 - TGTGCCAGCAGCTTCCCCCCCCGGGGGGCAGAGAATTACTACGAGCAGTACTTC CASSFPPRGAENYYEQYF
- TRBJ2-1 TRBV27 - TGTGCCAGCAGTCCCCTCCAGGGGTTGCCTTACAATGAGCAGTTCTTC CASSPLQGLPYNEQFF
- TRBJ2-7 TRBV7-9 - TGTGCCAGCAACCTCATGGGGGCAATGGACTACGAGCAGTACTTC CASNLMGAMDYEQYF
TRBD2 TRBJ2-7 TRBV27 once TGTGCCAGCAGTTTTGGGACTAGCTCCTACGAGCAGTACTTC CASSFGTSSYEQYF
- TRBJ1-1 TRBV28 - TGTGCCAGCAGTCTACTAGGGGAGGTGAACACTGAAGCTTTCTTT CASSLLGEVNTEAFF
TRBD2 TRBJ2-1 TRBV4-2 - TGTGCCAGCAGCCAAGCTTCTAGCGGGCCGTTGGGGAATGAGCAGTTCTTC CASSQASSGPLGNEQFF
TRBD2 TRBJ2-1 TRBV7-9 - TGTGCCAGCAGCTTAACCGGGACTAGAGCTTACAATGAGCAGTTCTTC CASSLTGTRAYNEQFF
- TRBJ1-5 TRBV27 - TGTGCCAGCAGTTCGGGCAATCAGCCCCAGCATTTT CASSSGNQPQHF
- TRBJ2-5 TRBV13 - TGTGCCAGCGGCGCCCAGTCAGCGGGCCAAGAGACCCAGTACTTC CASGAQSAGQETQYF
TRBD1 TRBJ2-7 TRBV11-2 - TGTGCCAGCAGCTTACGACAGGGCGGGCCCTACGAGCAGTACTTC CASSLRQGGPYEQYF
- TRBJ2-5 TRBV5-6 - TGTGCCAGCAGCTTGGATAGACAAGAGACCCAGTACTTC CASSLDRQETQYF
- TRBJ1-1 TRBV11-2 few TGTGCCAGCAGCTTAATAGCAGGCGACGGATTAGGAGCTTTCTTT CASSLIAGDGLGAFF
- TRBJ2-5 TRBV15 - TGTGCCACCAGCAGCCGTCGCGGAGAGACCCAGTACTTC CATSSRRGETQYF
- TRBJ2-6 TRBV15 - TGTGCCACCAGCAGAGATCTAGGGACGGCCAACGTCCTGACTTTC CATSRDLGTANVLTF
TRBD2 TRBJ2-3 TRBV7-9 - TGTGCCAGCAGGCAACCTAGCGGGGGGCCTAGCACAGATACGCAGTATTTT CASRQPSGGPSTDTQYF
- TRBJ1-4 TRBV10-1 few TGCGCCAGCAGTGAGTCTAATGAAAAACTGTTTTTT CASSESNEKLFF
- TRBJ2-5 TRBV21-1 - TGTGCCAGGGTTGAGGCCCCCCACTTC CARVEAPHF